This paragraph covers one TCR beta chain sequence. The data derive from a study of T cell responses to AZD1222 COVID-19 vaccine. Study summary: Both about-4-week and about-12-week second-dose recipients were combined.

The V gene lost 8 bases and the J gene lost 10 bases, with 19 bases spanning the gap. This CDR3 has 13 residues. CDR1 and CDR2 (germline): LNHDA, SQIVND (reference sequence). Clones were read by immunoSEQ multiplex PCR, and TCRdb kept only the in-frame ones, dropping some. The sample shows 150,000 to 200,000 clones, around nine tenths of them seen only once. The source was peripheral blood, collected on day 0 of AZD1222 vaccination. The V and J genes are TRBV19 and TRBJ2-3; possibly TRBD2 for D (5 bases). This TCR was recovered from an adult in good health. In nucleotides, the CDR3 is TGTGCCAGTTCGGCGGGTAGCCAACCTTCGCAGTATTTT. This codes for CASSAGSQPSQYF.